The T cell receptor (beta chain) under discussion was sequenced for a study of T cell responses to AZD1222 COVID-19 vaccine. Sequenced by immunoSEQ multiplex PCR; TCRdb stores in-frame clones only, minus some. Of about 150,000 clones in the sample, about 92% were seen once. The germline V gene encodes CDR1 MDHEN and CDR2 SYDVKM. Trimming left V 5 bases short and J 7 bases short, with 9 bases between. There are 12 residues in the CDR3. Points on this clone: Its cognate antigen is unknown.

Study-wide findings and caveats: Seropositivity was recorded at baseline in only a handful of AZD1222 recipients. It should be noted that donors were predominantly white British and more often female, and clonal diversity was possibly underestimated. Dominant CD4 TCR responses targeted spike regions 160-218 and 743-854.

The starting material was peripheral blood, obtained on day 0 of AZD1222 vaccination. J is TRBJ1-5 and V is TRBV28, with D uncertain. The source is an adult in good health. The CDR3 here is CASSPLGQPQHF. CDR3 coding DNA: TGTGCCAGCAGTCCCCTTGGACAGCCCCAGCATTTT.